What follows are 26 T cell receptor beta chains derived from one specimen sequenced in a study of cytomegalovirus exposure and HLA in healthy donors. Primers: 60 Vbeta forward and 13 Jbeta reverse. Sequencing used immunoSEQ multiplex PCR; TCRdb keeps in-frame clones, though not all of them. The sample shows roughly 110,000 clones, about 64% of them seen only once. The sequenced sample consisted of PBMCs. Source of these receptors: a young man in good health and CMV-seropositive.

The chain joins TRBV27 to TRBJ2-7, with TRBD1 identical over 9 bases. Per the germline V gene, CDR1 is MNHEY and CDR2 is SMNVEV (reference sequence). The CDR3 is 15 residues long. The J segment lost 0 bases and the V segment lost 5 bases, leaving 5 bases of the junction unmatched. CDR3 loop: CASSLGDRASYEQYF. The CDR3 DNA follows: TGTGCCAGCAGTCTGGGGGACAGGGCCTCCTACGAGCAGTACTTC.

The chain has TRBV6-1 and TRBJ1-1; 9 bases agree with TRBD1. CDR1 is MNHNS and CDR2 is SASEGT in the germline V gene. The CDR3 has 15 amino acids. After removal of 3 bases from V and 1 base from J, the junction contained 3 bases not matched to a gene. In DNA, the CDR3 is TGTGCCAGCAGTGAGTTGACAGGGGGGAACACTGAAGCTTTCTTT. Encoded protein: CASSELTGGNTEAFF.

In this sample, this clone turned up a few times. V usage is TRBV4-1 and J usage is TRBJ2-3; a weak D match, TRBD2 (5 bases). The V gene's germline CDR1 is MGHRA and CDR2 YSYEKL. V lost 1 base to trimming and J lost 2 bases, with 19 bases between them. The CDR3 is 18 residues long. In DNA form, the CDR3 reads TGCGCCAGCAGCCAAGGCCGGCCTCTAGCATCTTACACAGATACGCAGTATTTT. Its protein product is CASSQGRPLASYTDTQYF.

This chain links TRBV5-6 with TRBJ1-2; D may be TRBD1 (5 bases). V dropped 4 bases and J dropped 5 bases, with 15 bases sitting between them. The CDR3 length is 14 residues. Germline V lookup: CDR1 SGHDT, CDR2 YYEEEE. The CDR3 DNA sequence: TGTGCCAGCAGCCTCCGACAGCACGGGTATGGCTACACCTTC. It translates to CASSLRQHGYGYTF.

The chain carries TRBV7-9 and TRBJ2-1; 7 nucleotides line up with TRBD2. Germline V gives CDR1 SEHNR, CDR2 FQNEAQ (reference sequence). This CDR3 has 16 residues. The junction had 4 bases not matched to a gene; V was cut back by 0 bases and J by 2 bases. CDR3 protein: CASSLAGAGAYNEQFF. DNA for the CDR3: TGTGCCAGCAGCTTAGCAGGGGCGGGGGCCTACAATGAGCAGTTCTTC. Together with reference TRBV7-9 and TRBJ2-1, the CDR3 gives the full variable domain: DTGVSQNPRHKITKRGQNVTFRCDPISEHNRLYWYRQTLGQGPEFLTYFQNEAQLEKSRLLSDRFSAERPKGSFSTLEIQRTEQGDSAMYLCASSLAGAGAYNEQFFGPGTRLTVL.

This clone was counted between two and nine times. V usage is TRBV29-1 and J usage is TRBJ1-2; D might be TRBD1 (5 bases). Germline V gene sequence: CDR1 SQVTM, CDR2 ANQGSEA. V was trimmed by 2 bases and J by 7 bases, leaving 11 bases between them. This CDR3 spans 12 amino acids. DNA for the CDR3: TGCAGCGTTGAATCAGGGTACGGTGGCTACACCTTC. Translating gives CSVESGYGGYTF.

The chain couples TRBV5-1 to TRBJ2-7; 13 positions agree with TRBD2. J was trimmed by 2 bases and V by 0 bases; bases with no gene match: 2. This CDR3 has 16 residues. The germline CDR1 and CDR2 sequences are SGHRS and YFSETQ. CDR3 DNA: TGCGCCAGCAGCTTGGTCGGGACTAGCGGGACCTACGAGCAGTACTTC. Its protein is CASSLVGTSGTYEQYF.

CDR3 sequence reads: CASLGLLGETQYF. CDR3 nucleotides: TGTGCCAGCCTAGGACTCCTCGGAGAGACCCAGTACTTC. The chain recombines TRBV6-6 with TRBJ2-5, with D perhaps matching TRBD2 (5 bases). This CDR3 has 13 amino acids. V was shortened by 8 bases and J by 4 bases, with 14 bases between the two germline ends. Germline V lookup: CDR1 MNHNY, CDR2 SVGAGI (reference sequence).

The chain employs TRBV2 and TRBJ1-4; 8 bases align to TRBD1. In germline, CDR1 is SNHLY, CDR2 FYNNEI. The trim removed 6 bases at V and 6 bases at J, leaving 3 bases unmatched. CDR3 length: 13 amino acids. The CDR3 spells CASRTGVHEKLFF. The DNA of the CDR3 is TGTGCCAGCAGGACAGGGGTACATGAAAAACTGTTTTTT.

The genes are TRBV6-1 and TRBJ2-3, with D perhaps matching TRBD1 (6 bases). The ends were cut back, 6 bases at V and 3 bases at J, with 16 bases in the middle. Germline V gene sequence: CDR1 MNHNS, CDR2 SASEGT. The CDR3 extends over 15 amino acids. The CDR3, as DNA: TGTGCCAGCAGCGATCAACAGGGTGGAACAGATACGCAGTATTTT. It yields the protein CASSDQQGGTDTQYF.

V is TRBV5-1 and J is TRBJ1-6; D not resolved. This CDR3 is built from 13 residues. Trimming left V 0 bases short and J 10 bases short, with 8 bases between. The germline gives CDR1 SGHRS, CDR2 YFSETQ. The CDR3 DNA sequence: TGCGCCAGCAGCTTGGATCCCCTCTCACCCCTCCACTTT. As protein: CASSLDPLSPLHF. The whole variable domain, remainder taken from reference TRBV5-1 and TRBJ1-6, is KAGVTQTPRYLIKTRGQQVTLSCSPISGHRSVSWYQQTPGQGLQFLFEYFSETQRNKGNFPGRFSGRQFSNSRSEMNVSTLELGDSALYLCASSLDPLSPLHFGNGTRLTVT.

CDR3 sequence (DNA): TGTGCCAGCAGCTTAACCGAACAGGGCTCCGGGGAGCTGTTTTTT. It yields the protein CASSLTEQGSGELFF. V gene TRBV7-6 combines with J gene TRBJ2-2; the D gene is possibly TRBD1 (6 bases). The CDR3 sequence is 15 residues long. V was trimmed by 2 bases and J by 6 bases, leaving 13 bases between them. Germline V CDR1 and CDR2: SGHVS, FNYEAQ.

V gene TRBV2 combines with J gene TRBJ2-7; unclear D gene. V lost 2 bases and J 4 bases, leaving 6 bases between the germline ends. CDR3 length: 12 residues. Germline CDR1 is SNHLY and CDR2 is FYNNEI. CDR3 sequence reads: CASSESGYEQYF. Written as DNA, the CDR3 is TGTGCCAGCAGTGAATCGGGTTACGAGCAGTACTTC.

As DNA, the CDR3 is TGTGCCAGCAGCTACATGGGACAGGGGACCTACGAGCAGTACGTC. Protein product: CASSYMGQGTYEQYV. This sequence joins TRBV6-1 and TRBJ2-7; 10 nucleotides match TRBD1. Trimming took 6 bases from V and 2 from J; bases not matched to a gene: 7. The CDR3 runs 15 residues. CDR1 and CDR2 (germline): MNHNS, SASEGT.

The chain has TRBV28 and TRBJ1-5, with D tentatively TRBD1 (5 bases). The CDR3 is 15 residues long. V shed 1 base and J shed 7 bases, with 14 bases lying between them. The germline CDR1 and CDR2 sequences are MDHEN and SYDVKM. CDR3 DNA sequence: TGTGCCAGCAGTTTATTGGGCAGGGAGGGACAGCCCCAGCATTTT. It specifies CASSLLGREGQPQHF.

The rearrangement links TRBV5-1 to TRBJ2-5; TRBD2 is a possible D gene (5 bases). V shed 3 bases and J shed 5 bases, with 17 bases lying between them. Germline V gives CDR1 SGHRS, CDR2 YFSETQ. This CDR3 contains 15 residues. Here the CDR3 DNA reads TGCGCCAGCAGCTCGGGCCCGGGGATGGTTGAGACCCAGTACTTC. Amino acids: CASSSGPGMVETQYF.

As regards this clone: At one boundary the junction diverges from the germline segment, which might be a read error. This chain links TRBV5-1 with TRBJ1-1; maybe TRBD1 (5 bases). The length of the CDR3 is 12 residues. The germline V gene encodes CDR1 SGHRS and CDR2 YFSETQ. CDR3 nucleotides: TGCGCTAGCAGGGACTCGAACACTGAAGCTTTCTTT. Its protein product is CASRDSNTEAFF.

V is TRBV25-1 and J is TRBJ1-3; no reliable D call. Deletions cut 6 bases from V and 8 bases from J, with 14 bases between. Germline lookup yields CDR1 MGHDK and CDR2 SYGVNS. This CDR3 has 13 amino acids. CDR3 sequence (DNA): TGTGCCAGCAGAGGGTCCGGGAGGGACACCATATATTTT. Its protein product is CASRGSGRDTIYF.

This clone was found once. V gene TRBV27 combines with J gene TRBJ1-5, with a tentative D call TRBD1 (5 bases). The V gene lost 10 bases and the J gene lost 4 bases, with 17 bases spanning the gap. CDR3 length equals 14 residues. The germline V gene has CDR1 MNHEY and CDR2 SMNVEV (reference sequence). This chain's CDR3 is CATGTAGPNQPQHF. CDR3 nucleotides: TGTGCCACCGGGACGGCGGGGCCAAATCAGCCCCAGCATTTT.

This chain links TRBV15 with TRBJ2-5; D is perhaps TRBD1 (5 bases). Germline V gene sequence: CDR1 LNHNV, CDR2 YYDKDF (reference sequence). There are 15 residues in the CDR3. V gave up 5 bases and J gave up 1 base, with 14 bases separating them. The CDR3 coding sequence is TGTGCCACCAGCGGGATTACAGGTACCCAAGAGACCCAGTACTTC. Translating it yields CATSGITGTQETQYF.

The genes are TRBV7-6 and TRBJ1-1, with 7 positions matching TRBD1. The CDR3 totals 15 residues. The germline V gene encodes CDR1 SGHVS and CDR2 FNYEAQ. The trim removed 5 bases at V and 2 bases at J, leaving 8 bases unmatched. CDR3 sequence: CASSVMTGYNTEAFF. Written as DNA, the CDR3 is TGTGCCAGCAGCGTTATGACAGGGTACAACACTGAAGCTTTCTTT. Supplemented by reference TRBV7-6 and TRBJ1-1, the full variable domain reads GAGVSQSPRYKVTKRGQDVALRCDPISGHVSLYWYRQALGQGPEFLTYFNYEAQQDKSGLPNDRFSAERPEGSISTLTIQRTEQRDSAMYRCASSVMTGYNTEAFFGQGTRLTVV.

The V and J genes are TRBV10-1 and TRBJ2-5, with TRBD2 as a possible D gene (5 bases). V was pared by 3 bases and J by 1 base, with 12 bases between. The germline CDR1 and CDR2 sequences are WNHNN and SYGVQD (reference sequence). CDR3 length: 15 residues. CDR3 nucleotides: TGCGCCAGCAGTGACTGGACGGGGTCCCAAGAGACCCAGTACTTC. It translates to CASSDWTGSQETQYF.

This chain links TRBV7-6 with TRBJ2-2, with D unresolved. Germline assignment: CDR1 SGHVS and CDR2 FNYEAQ. The CDR3 has 13 amino acids. Trimming shortened V by 5 bases and J by 7 bases, and 11 bases separated the two germline ends. CDR3 bases: TGTGCCAGCAGCCAAATATCGAGCGGGGAGCTGTTTTTT. Residues: CASSQISSGELFF.

The genes are TRBV5-1 and TRBJ2-3; D unclear. CDR1 is SGHRS, CDR2 YFSETQ, per germline. This CDR3 region has 13 residues. V was shortened by 6 bases and J by 0 bases, with 8 bases between the two germline ends. The CDR3: CASISPSTDTQYF. The CDR3 DNA sequence: TGCGCCAGCATCTCCCCTAGCACAGATACGCAGTATTTT.

This clone was recorded only once. This rearrangement joins TRBV5-1 to TRBJ2-5; 8 positions match TRBD1. Germline V gives CDR1 SGHRS, CDR2 YFSETQ. V shed 0 bases and J 7 bases; nucleotides not matched to a gene: 2. The CDR3 loop spans 13 amino acids. CDR3 in amino acids: CASSLEQGGTQYF. CDR3 bases: TGCGCCAGCAGCTTGGAACAGGGGGGGACCCAGTACTTC.

The chain links TRBV6-5 to TRBJ1-6, with D possibly matching TRBD1 (6 bases). This CDR3 has 15 residues. Per germline, CDR1 MNHEY and CDR2 SVGAGI. Between the trimmed V and J ends, which lost 6 bases and 1 base, there was a span of 10 bases. The CDR3 coding sequence is TGTGCCAGCAGCCCCAGGGGATCCTATAATTCACCCCTCCACTTT. Translating gives CASSPRGSYNSPLHF.